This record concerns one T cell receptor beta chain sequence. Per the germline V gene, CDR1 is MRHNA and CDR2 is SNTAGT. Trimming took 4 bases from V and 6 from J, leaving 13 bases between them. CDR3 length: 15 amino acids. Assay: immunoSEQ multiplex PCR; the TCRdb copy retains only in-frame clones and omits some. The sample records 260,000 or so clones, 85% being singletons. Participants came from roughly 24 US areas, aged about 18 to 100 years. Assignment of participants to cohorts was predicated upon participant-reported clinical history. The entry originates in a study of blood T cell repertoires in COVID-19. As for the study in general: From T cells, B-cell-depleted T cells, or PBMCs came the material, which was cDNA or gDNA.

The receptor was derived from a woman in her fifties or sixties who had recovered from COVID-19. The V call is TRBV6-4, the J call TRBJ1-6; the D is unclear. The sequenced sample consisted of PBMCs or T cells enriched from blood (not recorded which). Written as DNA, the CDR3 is TGTGCCAGCAGTGCCTTCGGACTAACTAATTCACCCCTCCACTTT. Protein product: CASSAFGLTNSPLHF.